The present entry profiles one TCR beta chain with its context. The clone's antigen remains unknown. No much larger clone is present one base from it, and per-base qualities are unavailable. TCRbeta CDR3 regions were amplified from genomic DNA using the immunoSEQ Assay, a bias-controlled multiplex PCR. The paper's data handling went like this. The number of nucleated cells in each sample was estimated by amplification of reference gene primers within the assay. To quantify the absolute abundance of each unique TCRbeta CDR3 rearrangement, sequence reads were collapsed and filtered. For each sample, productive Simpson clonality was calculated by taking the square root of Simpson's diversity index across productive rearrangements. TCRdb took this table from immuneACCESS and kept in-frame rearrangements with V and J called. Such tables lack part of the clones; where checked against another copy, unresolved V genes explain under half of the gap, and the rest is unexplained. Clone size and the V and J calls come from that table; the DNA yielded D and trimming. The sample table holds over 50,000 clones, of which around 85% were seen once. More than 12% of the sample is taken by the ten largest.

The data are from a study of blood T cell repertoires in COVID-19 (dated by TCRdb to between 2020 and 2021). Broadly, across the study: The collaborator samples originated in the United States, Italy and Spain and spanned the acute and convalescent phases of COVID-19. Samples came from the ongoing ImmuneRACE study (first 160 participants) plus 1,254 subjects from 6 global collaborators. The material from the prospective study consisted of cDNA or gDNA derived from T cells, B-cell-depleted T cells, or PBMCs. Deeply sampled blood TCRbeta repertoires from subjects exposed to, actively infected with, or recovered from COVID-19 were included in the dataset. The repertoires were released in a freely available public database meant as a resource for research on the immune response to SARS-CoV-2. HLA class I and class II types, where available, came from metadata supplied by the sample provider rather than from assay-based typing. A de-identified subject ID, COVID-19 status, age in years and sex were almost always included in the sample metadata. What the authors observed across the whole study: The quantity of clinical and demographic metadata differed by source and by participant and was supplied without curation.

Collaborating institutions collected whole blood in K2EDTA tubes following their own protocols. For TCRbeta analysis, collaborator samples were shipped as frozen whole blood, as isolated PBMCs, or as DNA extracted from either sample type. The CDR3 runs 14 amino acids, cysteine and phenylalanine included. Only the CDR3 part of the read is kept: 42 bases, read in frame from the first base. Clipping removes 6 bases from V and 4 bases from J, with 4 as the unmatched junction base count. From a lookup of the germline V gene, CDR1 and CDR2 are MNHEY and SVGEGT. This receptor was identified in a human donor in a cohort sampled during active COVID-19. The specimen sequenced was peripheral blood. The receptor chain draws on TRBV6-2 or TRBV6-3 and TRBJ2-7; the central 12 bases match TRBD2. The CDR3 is CASSGLAGSYEQYF. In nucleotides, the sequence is TGTGCCAGCAGCGGACTAGCGGGATCATACGAGCAGTACTTC.